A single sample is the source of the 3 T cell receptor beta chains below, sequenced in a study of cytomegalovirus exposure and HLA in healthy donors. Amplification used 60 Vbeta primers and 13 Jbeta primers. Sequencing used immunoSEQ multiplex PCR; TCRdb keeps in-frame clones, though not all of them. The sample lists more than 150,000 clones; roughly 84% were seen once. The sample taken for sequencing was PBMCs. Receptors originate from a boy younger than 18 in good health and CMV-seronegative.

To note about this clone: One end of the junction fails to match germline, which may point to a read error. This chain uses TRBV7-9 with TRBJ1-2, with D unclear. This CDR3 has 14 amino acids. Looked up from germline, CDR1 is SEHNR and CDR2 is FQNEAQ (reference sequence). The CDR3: CSSSLASDNYGYTF. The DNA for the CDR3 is TGTTCCAGCAGCTTGGCCTCCGATAACTATGGCTACACCTTC.

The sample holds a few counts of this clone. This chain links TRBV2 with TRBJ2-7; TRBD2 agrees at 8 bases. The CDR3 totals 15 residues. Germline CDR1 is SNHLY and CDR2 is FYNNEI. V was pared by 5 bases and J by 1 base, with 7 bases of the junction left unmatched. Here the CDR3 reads CASSHGLAPSYEQYF. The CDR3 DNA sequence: TGTGCCAGCAGTCACGGACTAGCTCCATCCTACGAGCAGTACTTC.

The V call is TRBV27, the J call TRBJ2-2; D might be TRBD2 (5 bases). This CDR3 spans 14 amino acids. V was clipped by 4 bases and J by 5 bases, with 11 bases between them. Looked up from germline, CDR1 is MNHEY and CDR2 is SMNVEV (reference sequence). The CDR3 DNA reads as TGTGCCAGCAGTTCTAGCTCCCAAACCGGGGAGCTGTTTTTT. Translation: CASSSSSQTGELFF.